Listed here are 5 T cell receptor beta chains from one sample, sequenced in a study of T cells expressing NK-cell markers. TCRdb reworked the 5' RACE reads into one entry per CDR3 protein, no DNA. The sample has fewer than 400,000 distinct CDR3 sequences. Sequencing was done on a sample of blood T cells: a sorted CD56 or NKG2C T cell subset, CD4+ or CD8+ T cells, or bulk PBMC T cells (not recorded which). Receptors originate from a woman between 45 and 65 years old in good health.

V is TRBV5-1 and J is TRBJ2-1; there is no DNA to check the TCRdb D call of TRBD2. The length of the CDR3 is 15 residues. From germline, CDR1 is SGHRS and CDR2 YFSETQ. CDR3 in amino acids: CASSFGGSVGNEQFF.

V usage is TRBV6-5 and J usage is TRBJ2-5; lacking DNA, the TRBD2 call made by TCRdb goes unchecked. This CDR3 comprises 14 residues. Germline V CDR1 and CDR2: MNHEY, SVGAGI. The CDR3 protein is CASSIAGGVKTQYF.

The chain couples TRBV7-2 to TRBJ1-2. Germline V CDR1 and CDR2: SGHTA, FQGNSA. This CDR3 region has 13 residues. This CDR3 reads CASRSWGGYGYTF.

The chain couples TRBV7-9 to TRBJ2-1; TCRdb names TRBD1, which stays unverified in the absence of DNA. The CDR3 runs 13 residues. Germline V gives CDR1 SEHNR, CDR2 FQNEAQ (reference sequence). The CDR3 sequence is CASSLPTGGVKFF.

The rearrangement joins TRBV7-9 to TRBJ1-1; TCRdb's D gene call, TRBD1, goes unchecked for lack of DNA. The germline V gene has CDR1 SEHNR and CDR2 FQNEAQ (reference sequence). CDR3 length: 15 residues. The chain's CDR3 is CASNPLGGENTEAFF.